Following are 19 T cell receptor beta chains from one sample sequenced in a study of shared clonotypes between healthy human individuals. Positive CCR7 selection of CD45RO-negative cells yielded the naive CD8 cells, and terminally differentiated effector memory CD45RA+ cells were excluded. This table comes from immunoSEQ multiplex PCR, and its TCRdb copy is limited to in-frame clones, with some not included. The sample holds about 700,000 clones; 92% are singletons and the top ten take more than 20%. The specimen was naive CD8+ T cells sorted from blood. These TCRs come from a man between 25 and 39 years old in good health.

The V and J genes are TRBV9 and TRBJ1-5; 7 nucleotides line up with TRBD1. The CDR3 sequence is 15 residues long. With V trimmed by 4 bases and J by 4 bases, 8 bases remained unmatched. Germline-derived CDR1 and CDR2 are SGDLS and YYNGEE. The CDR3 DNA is TGTGCCAGCAGCCCACCCGGACAGGAGAATCAGCCCCAGCATTTT. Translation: CASSPPGQENQPQHF.

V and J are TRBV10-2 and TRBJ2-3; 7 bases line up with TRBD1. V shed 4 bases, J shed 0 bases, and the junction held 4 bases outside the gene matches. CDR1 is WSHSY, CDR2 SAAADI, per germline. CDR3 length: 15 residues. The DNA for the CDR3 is TGCGCCAGCAGTGTGGGGACAGTTAGCACAGATACGCAGTATTTT. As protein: CASSVGTVSTDTQYF.

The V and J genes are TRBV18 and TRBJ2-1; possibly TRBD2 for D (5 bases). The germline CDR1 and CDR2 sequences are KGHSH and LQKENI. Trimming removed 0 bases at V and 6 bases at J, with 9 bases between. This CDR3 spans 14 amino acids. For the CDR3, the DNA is TGTGCCAGCTCACCACCGACTACCCGCAATGAGCAGTTCTTC. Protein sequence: CASSPPTTRNEQFF. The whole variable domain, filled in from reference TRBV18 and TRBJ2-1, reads NAGVMQNPRHLVRRRGQEARLRCSPMKGHSHVYWYRQLPEEGLKFMVYLQKENIIDESGMPKERFSAEFPKEGPSILRIQQVVRGDSAAYFCASSPPTTRNEQFFGPGTRLTVL.

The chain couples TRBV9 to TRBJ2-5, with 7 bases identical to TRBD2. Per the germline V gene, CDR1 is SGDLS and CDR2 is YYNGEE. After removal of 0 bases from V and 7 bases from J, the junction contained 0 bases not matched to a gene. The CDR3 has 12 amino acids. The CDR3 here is CASSVGEGTQYF. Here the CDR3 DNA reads TGTGCCAGCAGCGTAGGGGAGGGGACCCAGTACTTC.

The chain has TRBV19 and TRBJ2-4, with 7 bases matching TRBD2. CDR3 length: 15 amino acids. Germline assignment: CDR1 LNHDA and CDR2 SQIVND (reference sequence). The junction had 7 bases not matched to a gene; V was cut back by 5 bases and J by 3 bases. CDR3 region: CASSLTSGGKNIQYF. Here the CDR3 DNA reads TGTGCCAGTAGTCTGACTTCGGGAGGCAAAAACATTCAGTACTTC. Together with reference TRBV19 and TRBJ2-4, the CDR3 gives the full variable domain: DGGITQSPKYLFRKEGQNVTLSCEQNLNHDAMYWYRQDPGQGLRLIYYSQIVNDFQKGDIAEGYSVSREKKESFPLTVTSAQKNPTAFYLCASSLTSGGKNIQYFGAGTRLSVL.

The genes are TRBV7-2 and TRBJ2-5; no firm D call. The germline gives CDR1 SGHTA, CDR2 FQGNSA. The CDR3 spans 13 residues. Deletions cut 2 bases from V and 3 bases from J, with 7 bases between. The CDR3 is CASSLPSEETQYF. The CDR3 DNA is TGTGCCAGCAGCTTACCATCTGAAGAGACCCAGTACTTC.

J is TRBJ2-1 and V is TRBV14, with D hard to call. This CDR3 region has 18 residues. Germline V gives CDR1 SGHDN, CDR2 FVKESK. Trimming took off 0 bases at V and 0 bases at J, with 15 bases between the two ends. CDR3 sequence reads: CASSQDPYRASSYNEQFF. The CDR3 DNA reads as TGTGCCAGCAGCCAAGATCCATACCGGGCAAGCTCCTACAATGAGCAGTTCTTC.

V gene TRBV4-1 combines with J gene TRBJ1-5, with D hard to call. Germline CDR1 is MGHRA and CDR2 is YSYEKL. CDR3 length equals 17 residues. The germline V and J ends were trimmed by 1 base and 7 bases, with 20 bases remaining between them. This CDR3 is CASSQAADFTLRQPQHF. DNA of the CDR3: TGCGCCAGCAGCCAAGCTGCTGACTTTACCCTTCGACAGCCCCAGCATTTT.

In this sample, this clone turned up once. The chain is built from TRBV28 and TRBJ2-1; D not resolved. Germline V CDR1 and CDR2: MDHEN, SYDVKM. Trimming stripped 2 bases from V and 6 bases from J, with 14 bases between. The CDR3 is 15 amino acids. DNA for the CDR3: TGTGCCAGCAGTTTAGTGTCTAGTCTCGGCAATGAGCAGTTCTTC. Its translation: CASSLVSSLGNEQFF.

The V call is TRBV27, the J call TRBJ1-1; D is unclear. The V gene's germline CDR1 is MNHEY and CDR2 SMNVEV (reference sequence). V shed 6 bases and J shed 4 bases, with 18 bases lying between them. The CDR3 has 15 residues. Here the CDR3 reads CASRPRGYEGTEAFF. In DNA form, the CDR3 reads TGTGCCAGCAGGCCCCGGGGTTATGAGGGCACTGAAGCTTTCTTT.

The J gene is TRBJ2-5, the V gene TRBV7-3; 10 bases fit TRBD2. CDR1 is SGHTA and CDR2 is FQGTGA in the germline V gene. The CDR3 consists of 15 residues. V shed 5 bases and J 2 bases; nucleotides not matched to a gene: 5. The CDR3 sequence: CASSKGLAVQETQYF. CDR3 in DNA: TGTGCCAGCAGCAAAGGACTAGCGGTTCAAGAGACCCAGTACTTC.

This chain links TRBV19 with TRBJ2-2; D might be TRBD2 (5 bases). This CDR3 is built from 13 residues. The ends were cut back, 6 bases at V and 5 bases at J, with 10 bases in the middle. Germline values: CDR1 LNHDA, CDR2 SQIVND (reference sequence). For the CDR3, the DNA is TGTGCCAGTAGCATGGCGGGTACCGGGGAGCTGTTTTTT. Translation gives CASSMAGTGELFF.

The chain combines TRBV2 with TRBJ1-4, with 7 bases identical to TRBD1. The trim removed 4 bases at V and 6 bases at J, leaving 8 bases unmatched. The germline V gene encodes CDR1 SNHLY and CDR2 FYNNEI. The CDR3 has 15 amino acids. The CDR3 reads CASSVPRDSYEKLFF. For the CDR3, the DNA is TGTGCCAGCAGTGTACCTCGGGACAGCTATGAAAAACTGTTTTTT.

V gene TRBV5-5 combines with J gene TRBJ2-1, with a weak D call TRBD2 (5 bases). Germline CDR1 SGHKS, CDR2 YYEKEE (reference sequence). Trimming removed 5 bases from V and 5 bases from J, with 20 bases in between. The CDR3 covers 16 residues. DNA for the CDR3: TGTGCCAGCAGACCAGTCAGTGGGAGTGAGCACAATGAGCAGTTCTTC. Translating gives CASRPVSGSEHNEQFF.

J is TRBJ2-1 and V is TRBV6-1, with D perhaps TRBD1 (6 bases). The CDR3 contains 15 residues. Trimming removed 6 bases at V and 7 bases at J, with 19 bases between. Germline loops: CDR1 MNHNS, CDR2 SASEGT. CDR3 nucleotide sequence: TGTGCCAGCAGGCCGACAGGTCCAGCAGGGAATGAGCAGTTCTTC. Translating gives CASRPTGPAGNEQFF.

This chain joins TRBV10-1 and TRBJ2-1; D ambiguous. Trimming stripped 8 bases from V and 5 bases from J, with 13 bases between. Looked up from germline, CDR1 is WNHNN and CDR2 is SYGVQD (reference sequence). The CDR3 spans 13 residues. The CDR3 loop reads CASQVALDNEQFF. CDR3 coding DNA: TGCGCCAGCCAGGTAGCCTTGGACAATGAGCAGTTCTTC.

Here the CDR3 reads CASSDTGPNDKQFF. DNA for the CDR3: TGTGCCAGCAGCGACACGGGCCCTAATGACAAGCAGTTCTTC. This chain uses TRBV9 with TRBJ2-1; D ambiguous. Trimming removed 3 bases at V and 11 bases at J, with 18 bases between. The CDR3 is made up of 14 amino acids. CDR1 SGDLS and CDR2 YYNGEE come from the germline V gene. Combining the CDR3 with reference TRBV9 and TRBJ2-1 gives the whole variable domain DSGVTQTPKHLITATGQRVTLRCSPRSGDLSVYWYQQSLDQGLQFLIQYYNGEERAKGNILERFSAQQFPDLHSELNLSSLELGDSALYFCASSDTGPNDKQFFGPGTRLTVL.

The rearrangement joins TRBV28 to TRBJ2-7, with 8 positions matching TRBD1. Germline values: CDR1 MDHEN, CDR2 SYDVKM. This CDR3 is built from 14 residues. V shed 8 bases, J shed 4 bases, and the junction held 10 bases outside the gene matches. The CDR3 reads CASQPAGGAYEQYF. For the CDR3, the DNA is TGTGCCAGCCAACCAGCAGGGGGCGCGTACGAGCAGTACTTC. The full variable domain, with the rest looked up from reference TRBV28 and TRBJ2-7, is DVKVTQSSRYLVKRTGEKVFLECVQDMDHENMFWYRQDPGLGLRLIYFSYDVKMKEKGDIPEGYSVSREKKERFSLILESASTNQTSMYLCASQPAGGAYEQYFGPGTRLTVT.

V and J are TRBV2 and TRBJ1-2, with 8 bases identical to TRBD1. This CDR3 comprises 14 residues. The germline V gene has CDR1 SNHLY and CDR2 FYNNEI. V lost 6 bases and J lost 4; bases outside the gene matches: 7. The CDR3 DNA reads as TGTGCCAGCAGCCCCGGACAGGGAAGCTATGGCTACACCTTC. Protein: CASSPGQGSYGYTF.